This T cell receptor (beta chain) stems from a study of graft-versus-host responses after intestinal transplantation. On the study more broadly: Each recipient received a multivisceral, liver-intestinal, or isolated intestinal graft. Tacrolimus plus steroids were given to all recipients for about 3 years, preceded by anti-thymocyte globulin induction. The study's findings and limits: Ileal or blood samples showed some GvH clones first, and such clones were also found in recipient marrow.

Clones were sequenced by immunoSEQ multiplex PCR, and TCRdb holds only the in-frame ones, with some missing. Counted here are about 86,000 clones, less than 90% occurring once; the ten biggest clones make up approximately 0.3%. In regard to this clone: What it binds is unknown.

The CDR3 covers 11 residues. The germline V gene encodes CDR1 DFQATT and CDR2 SNEGSKA (reference sequence). With 5 bases removed from V and 5 bases from J, the gap between germline ends came to 9 bases. The specimen comprised unstimulated CD4+ T cells sorted from spleen or lymph node cells, sampled before transplant. This receptor was obtained from a human donor who was the organ donor for an intestinal transplant. The V call is TRBV20-1, the J call TRBJ2-5; no reliable D call. Written as DNA, the CDR3 is TGCAGTGCTCTCCAAAGCGAGACCCAGTACTTC. Its protein product is CSALQSETQYF.